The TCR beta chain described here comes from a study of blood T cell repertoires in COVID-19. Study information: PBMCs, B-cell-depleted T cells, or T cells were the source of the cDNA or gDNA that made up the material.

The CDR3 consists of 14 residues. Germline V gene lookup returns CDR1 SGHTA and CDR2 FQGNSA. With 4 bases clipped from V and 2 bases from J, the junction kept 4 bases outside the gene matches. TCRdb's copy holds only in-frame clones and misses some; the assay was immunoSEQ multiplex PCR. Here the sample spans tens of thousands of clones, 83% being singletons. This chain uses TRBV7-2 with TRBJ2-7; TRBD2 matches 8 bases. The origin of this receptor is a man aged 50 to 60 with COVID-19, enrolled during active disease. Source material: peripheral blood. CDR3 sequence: CASSSVAGTYEQYF. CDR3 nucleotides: TGTGCCAGCAGCTCCGTAGCGGGGACCTACGAGCAGTACTTC.